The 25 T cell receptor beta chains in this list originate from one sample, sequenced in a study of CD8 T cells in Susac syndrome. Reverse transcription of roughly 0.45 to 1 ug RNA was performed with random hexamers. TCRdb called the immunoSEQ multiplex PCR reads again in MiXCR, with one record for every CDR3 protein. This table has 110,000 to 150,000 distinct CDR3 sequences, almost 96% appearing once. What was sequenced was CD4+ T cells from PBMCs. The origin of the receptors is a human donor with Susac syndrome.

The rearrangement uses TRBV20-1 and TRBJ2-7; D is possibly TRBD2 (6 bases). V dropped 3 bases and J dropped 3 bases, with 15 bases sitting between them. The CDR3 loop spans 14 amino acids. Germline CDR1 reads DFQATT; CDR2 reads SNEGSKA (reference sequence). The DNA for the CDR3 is TGCAGTGCTAGGGAGGGACTGGCCCACTACGAGCAGTACTTC. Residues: CSAREGLAHYEQYF.

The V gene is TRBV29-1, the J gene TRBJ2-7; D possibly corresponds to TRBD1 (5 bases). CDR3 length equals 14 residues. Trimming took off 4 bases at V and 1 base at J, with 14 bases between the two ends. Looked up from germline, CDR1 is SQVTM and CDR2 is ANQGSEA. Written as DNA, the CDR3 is TGCAGCGTTGGACAGAAAGACAATTCCTACGAGCAGTACTTC. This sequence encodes CSVGQKDNSYEQYF.

CDR3 sequence: CSARNSDRVSNQPQHF. The CDR3 DNA reads TGCAGTGCTCGCAACTCTGACAGGGTGAGCAATCAGCCCCAGCATTTT. The chain joins TRBV20-1 to TRBJ1-5; 7 bases are shared with TRBD1. After removal of 5 bases from V and 1 base from J, the junction contained 11 bases not matched to a gene. The V gene's germline CDR1 is DFQATT and CDR2 SNEGSKA (reference sequence). The CDR3 is 16 amino acids.

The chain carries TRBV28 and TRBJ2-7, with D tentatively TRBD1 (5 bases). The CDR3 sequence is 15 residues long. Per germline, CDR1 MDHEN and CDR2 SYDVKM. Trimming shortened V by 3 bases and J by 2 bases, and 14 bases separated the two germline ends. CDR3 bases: TGTGCCAGCAGTTTGCTTCGACAGACAACCTACGAGCAGTACTTC. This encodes CASSLLRQTTYEQYF.

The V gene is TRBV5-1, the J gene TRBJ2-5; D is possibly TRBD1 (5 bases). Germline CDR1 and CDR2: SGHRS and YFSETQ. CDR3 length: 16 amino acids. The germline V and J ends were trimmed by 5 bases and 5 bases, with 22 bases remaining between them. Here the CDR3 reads CASSSAGFGLWETQYF. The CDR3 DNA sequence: TGCGCCAGCAGTTCCGCAGGGTTCGGCCTGTGGGAGACCCAGTACTTC.

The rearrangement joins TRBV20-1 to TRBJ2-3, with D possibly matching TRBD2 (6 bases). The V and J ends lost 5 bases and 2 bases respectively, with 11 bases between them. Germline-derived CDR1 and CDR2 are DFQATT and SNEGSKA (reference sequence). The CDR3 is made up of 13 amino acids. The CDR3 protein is CSAGTFLTDTQYF. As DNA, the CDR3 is TGCAGTGCTGGGACTTTCCTCACAGATACGCAGTATTTT.

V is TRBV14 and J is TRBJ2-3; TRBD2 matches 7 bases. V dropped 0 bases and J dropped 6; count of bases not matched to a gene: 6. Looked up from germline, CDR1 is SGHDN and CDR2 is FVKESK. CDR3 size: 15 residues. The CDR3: CASSQEKRRGDTQYF. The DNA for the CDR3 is TGTGCCAGCAGCCAAGAAAAGCGGCGGGGGGATACGCAGTATTTT. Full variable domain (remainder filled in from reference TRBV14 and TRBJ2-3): EAGVTQFPSHSVIEKGQTVTLRCDPISGHDNLYWYRRVMGKEIKFLLHFVKESKQDESGMPNNRFLAERTGGTYSTLKVQPAELEDSGVYFCASSQEKRRGDTQYFGPGTRLTVL.

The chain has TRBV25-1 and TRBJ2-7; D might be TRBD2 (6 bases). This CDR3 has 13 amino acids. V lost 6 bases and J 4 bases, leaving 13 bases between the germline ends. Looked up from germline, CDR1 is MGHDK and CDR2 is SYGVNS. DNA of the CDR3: TGTGCCAGCAGATCCTCGGGGGAATACGAGCAGTACTTC. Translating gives CASRSSGEYEQYF.

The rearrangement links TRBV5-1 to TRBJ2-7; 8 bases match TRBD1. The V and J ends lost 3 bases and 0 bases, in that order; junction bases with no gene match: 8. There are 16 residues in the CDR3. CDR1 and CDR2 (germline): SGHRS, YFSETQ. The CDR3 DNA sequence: TGCGCCAGCAGCTGGGGATGGGACAGGAGCTCCTACGAGCAGTACTTC. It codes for CASSWGWDRSSYEQYF.

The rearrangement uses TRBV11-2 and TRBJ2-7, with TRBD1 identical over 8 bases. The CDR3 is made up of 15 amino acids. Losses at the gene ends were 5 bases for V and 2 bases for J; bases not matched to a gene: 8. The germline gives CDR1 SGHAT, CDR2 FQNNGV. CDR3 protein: CASSPGQGRPYEQYF. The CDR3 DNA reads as TGTGCCAGCAGCCCCGGACAGGGTAGGCCCTACGAGCAGTACTTC.

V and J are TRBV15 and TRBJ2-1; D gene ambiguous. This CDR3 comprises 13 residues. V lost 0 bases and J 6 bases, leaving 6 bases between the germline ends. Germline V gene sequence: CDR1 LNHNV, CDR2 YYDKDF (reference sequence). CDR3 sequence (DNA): TGTGCCACCAGCAGAGAAGTTGTCAATGAGCAGTTCTTC. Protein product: CATSREVVNEQFF.

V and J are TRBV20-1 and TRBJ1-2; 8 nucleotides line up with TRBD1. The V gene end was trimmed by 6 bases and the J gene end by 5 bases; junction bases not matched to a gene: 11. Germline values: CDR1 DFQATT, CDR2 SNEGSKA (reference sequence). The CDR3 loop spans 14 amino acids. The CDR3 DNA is TGCAGTGCCGCCGACAGGGGAGGGGTATATGGCTACACCTTC. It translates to CSAADRGGVYGYTF.

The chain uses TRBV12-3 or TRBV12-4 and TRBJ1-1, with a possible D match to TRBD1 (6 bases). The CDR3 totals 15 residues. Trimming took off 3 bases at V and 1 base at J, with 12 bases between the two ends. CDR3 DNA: TGTGCCAGCAGTTTGGCAGGGGATACGAACACTGAAGCTTTCTTT. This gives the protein CASSLAGDTNTEAFF.

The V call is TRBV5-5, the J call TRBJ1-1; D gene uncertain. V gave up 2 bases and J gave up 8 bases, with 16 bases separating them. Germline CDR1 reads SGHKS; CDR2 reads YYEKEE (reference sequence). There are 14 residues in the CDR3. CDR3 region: CASSFQAPSAEAFF. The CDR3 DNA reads TGTGCCAGCAGCTTTCAGGCCCCTAGCGCGGAAGCTTTCTTT.

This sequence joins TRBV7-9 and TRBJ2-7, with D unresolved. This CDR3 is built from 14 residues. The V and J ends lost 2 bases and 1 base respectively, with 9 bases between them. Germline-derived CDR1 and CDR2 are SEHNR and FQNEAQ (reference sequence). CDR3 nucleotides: TGTGCCAGCAGCTTATTCGAGTTATCCTACGAGCAGTACTTC. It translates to CASSLFELSYEQYF.

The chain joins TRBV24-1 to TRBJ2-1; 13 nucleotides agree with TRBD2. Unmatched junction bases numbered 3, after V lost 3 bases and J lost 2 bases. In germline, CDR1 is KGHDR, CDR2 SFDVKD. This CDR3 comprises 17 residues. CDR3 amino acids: CATSDAGTSGTYNEQFF. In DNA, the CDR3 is TGTGCCACCAGTGATGCGGGGACTAGCGGGACCTACAATGAGCAGTTCTTC.

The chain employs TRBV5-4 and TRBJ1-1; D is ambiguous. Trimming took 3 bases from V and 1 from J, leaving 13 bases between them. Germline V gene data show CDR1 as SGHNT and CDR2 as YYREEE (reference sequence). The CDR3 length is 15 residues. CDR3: CASSSPVQQNTEAFF. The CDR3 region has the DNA TGTGCCAGCAGCTCTCCGGTACAGCAGAACACTGAAGCTTTCTTT.

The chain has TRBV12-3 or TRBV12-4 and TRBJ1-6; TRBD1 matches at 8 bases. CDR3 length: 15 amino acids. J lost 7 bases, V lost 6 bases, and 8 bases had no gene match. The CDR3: CASSPPNRGNSPLHF. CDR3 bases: TGTGCCAGCAGCCCCCCCAACAGGGGGAATTCACCCCTCCACTTT.

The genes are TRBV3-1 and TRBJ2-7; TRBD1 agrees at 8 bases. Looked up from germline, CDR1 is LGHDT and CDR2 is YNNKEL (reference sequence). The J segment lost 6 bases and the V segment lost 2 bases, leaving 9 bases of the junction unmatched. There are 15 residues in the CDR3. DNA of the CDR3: TGTGCCAGCAGCCAATCGGACAGGGACGATAGCGAGCAGTACTTC. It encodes CASSQSDRDDSEQYF.

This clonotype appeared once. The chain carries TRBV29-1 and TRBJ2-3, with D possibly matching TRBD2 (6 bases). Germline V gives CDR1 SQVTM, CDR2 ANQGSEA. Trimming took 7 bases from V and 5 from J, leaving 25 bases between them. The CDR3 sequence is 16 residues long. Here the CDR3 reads CSANAQGGLPGDTQYF. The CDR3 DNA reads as TGCAGCGCCAACGCTCAGGGAGGCCTCCCGGGAGATACGCAGTATTTT.

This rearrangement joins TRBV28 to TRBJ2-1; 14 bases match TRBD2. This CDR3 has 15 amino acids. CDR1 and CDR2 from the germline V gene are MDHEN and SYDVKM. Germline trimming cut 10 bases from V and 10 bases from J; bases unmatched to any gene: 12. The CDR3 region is CATLTSGRARGEQFF. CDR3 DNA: TGTGCCACCCTGACTAGCGGGAGGGCCCGGGGCGAGCAGTTCTTC. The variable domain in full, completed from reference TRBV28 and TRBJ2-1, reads DVKVTQSSRYLVKRTGEKVFLECVQDMDHENMFWYRQDPGLGLRLIYFSYDVKMKEKGDIPEGYSVSREKKERFSLILESASTNQTSMYLCATLTSGRARGEQFFGPGTRLTVL.

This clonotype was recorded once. CDR3 in amino acids: CASSPGDGAYGYTF. CDR3 sequence (DNA): TGTGCCAGCAGCCCGGGGGACGGGGCCTATGGCTACACCTTC. The chain combines TRBV7-3 with TRBJ1-2; D possibly corresponds to TRBD1 (5 bases). Trimming pared 5 bases from V and 4 bases from J, leaving 14 bases between. There are 14 residues in the CDR3. Looked up from germline, CDR1 is SGHTA and CDR2 is FQGTGA. The full variable domain, in which reference TRBV7-3 and TRBJ1-2 provide the parts outside the CDR3, is GAGVSQTPSNKVTEKGKYVELRCDPISGHTALYWYRQSLGQGPEFLIYFQGTGAADDSGLPNDRFFAVRPEGSVSTLKIQRTERGDSAVYLCASSPGDGAYGYTFGSGTRLTVV.

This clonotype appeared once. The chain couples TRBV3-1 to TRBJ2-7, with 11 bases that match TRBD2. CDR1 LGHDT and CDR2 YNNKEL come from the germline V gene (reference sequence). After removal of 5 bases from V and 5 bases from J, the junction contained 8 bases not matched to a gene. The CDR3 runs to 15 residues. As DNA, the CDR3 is TGTGCCAGCAGCATGCTAACTAGCGGGAGCCACGAGCAGTACTTC. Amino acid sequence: CASSMLTSGSHEQYF.

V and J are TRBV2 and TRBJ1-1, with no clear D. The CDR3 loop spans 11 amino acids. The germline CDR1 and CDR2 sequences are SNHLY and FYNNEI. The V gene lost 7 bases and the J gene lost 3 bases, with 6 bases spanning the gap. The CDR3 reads CASNAYTEAFF. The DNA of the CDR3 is TGTGCCAGCAATGCGTACACTGAAGCTTTCTTT.

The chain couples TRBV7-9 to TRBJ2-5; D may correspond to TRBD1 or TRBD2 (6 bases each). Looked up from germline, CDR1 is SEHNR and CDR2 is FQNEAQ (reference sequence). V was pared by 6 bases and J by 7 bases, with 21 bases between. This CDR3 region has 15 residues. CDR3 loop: CASRPRGRPDRTQYF. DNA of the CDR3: TGTGCCAGCAGACCCCGGGGGCGGCCCGATAGGACCCAGTACTTC. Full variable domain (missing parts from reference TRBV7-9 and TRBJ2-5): DTGVSQNPRHKITKRGQNVTFRCDPISEHNRLYWYRQTLGQGPEFLTYFQNEAQLEKSRLLSDRFSAERPKGSFSTLEIQRTEQGDSAMYLCASRPRGRPDRTQYFGPGTRLLVL.